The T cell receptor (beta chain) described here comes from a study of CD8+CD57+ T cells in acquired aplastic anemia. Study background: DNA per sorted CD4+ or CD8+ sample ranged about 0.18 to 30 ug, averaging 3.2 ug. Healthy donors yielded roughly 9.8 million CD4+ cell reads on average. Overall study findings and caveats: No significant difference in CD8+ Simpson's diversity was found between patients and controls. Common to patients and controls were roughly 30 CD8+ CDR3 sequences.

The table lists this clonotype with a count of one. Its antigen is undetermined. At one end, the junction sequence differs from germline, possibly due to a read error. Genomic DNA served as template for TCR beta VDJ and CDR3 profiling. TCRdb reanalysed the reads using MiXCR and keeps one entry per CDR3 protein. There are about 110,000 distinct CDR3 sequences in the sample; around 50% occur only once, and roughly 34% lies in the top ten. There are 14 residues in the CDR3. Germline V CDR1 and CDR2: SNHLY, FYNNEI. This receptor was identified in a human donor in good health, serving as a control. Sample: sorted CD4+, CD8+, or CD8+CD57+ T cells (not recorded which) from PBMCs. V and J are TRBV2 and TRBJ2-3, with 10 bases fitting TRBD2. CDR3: CASNIAGGTNTQYF. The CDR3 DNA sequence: TGTGCCAGCAATATAGCGGGGGGCACAAATACGCAGTATTTT.